This TCR beta chain is from a study of T cells in Graves' hyperthyroidism and ophthalmopathy. Authors of the study amplified TCR beta CDR3 regions from RNA transcripts. TCR CDR3 regions were first amplified by RT-PCR with HTBI primers. From the multiplex PCR reads, TCRdb called clonotypes with MiXCR, one entry per CDR3 protein. This sample carries hundreds of thousands of distinct CDR3 sequences, approximately 15% of them seen once, and the ten largest clones take approximately 12%. This clonotype showed up many times. Its target is not known. For the diagnoses, clinical symptoms, serum thyroxine and TRAb, thyroid ultrasound and orbital computed tomography were used. From more than 9 ml of fresh peripheral blood, PBMCs were isolated. Notes on the study in general: Among thyroid clonotypes expanded above 0.001, most also appeared in blood. Ophthalmopathy prediction by the model preceded onset by a median about 6.5 months.

Sequencing was carried out using blood. The origin of this receptor is a woman in her forties or fifties with Graves' ophthalmopathy.

The CDR3 region has the DNA TGTGCCAGCAAGTGGGCTAGCGGGAGGAAAGAGACCCAGTACTTC. Translating it yields CASKWASGRKETQYF. The rearrangement uses TRBV2 and TRBJ2-5; the match to TRBD2 covers 11 bases. CDR1 is SNHLY and CDR2 is FYNNEI in the germline V gene. This CDR3 is 15 amino acids long. V trimming: 7 bases; J trimming: 3 bases; junction bases outside the gene matches: 7.